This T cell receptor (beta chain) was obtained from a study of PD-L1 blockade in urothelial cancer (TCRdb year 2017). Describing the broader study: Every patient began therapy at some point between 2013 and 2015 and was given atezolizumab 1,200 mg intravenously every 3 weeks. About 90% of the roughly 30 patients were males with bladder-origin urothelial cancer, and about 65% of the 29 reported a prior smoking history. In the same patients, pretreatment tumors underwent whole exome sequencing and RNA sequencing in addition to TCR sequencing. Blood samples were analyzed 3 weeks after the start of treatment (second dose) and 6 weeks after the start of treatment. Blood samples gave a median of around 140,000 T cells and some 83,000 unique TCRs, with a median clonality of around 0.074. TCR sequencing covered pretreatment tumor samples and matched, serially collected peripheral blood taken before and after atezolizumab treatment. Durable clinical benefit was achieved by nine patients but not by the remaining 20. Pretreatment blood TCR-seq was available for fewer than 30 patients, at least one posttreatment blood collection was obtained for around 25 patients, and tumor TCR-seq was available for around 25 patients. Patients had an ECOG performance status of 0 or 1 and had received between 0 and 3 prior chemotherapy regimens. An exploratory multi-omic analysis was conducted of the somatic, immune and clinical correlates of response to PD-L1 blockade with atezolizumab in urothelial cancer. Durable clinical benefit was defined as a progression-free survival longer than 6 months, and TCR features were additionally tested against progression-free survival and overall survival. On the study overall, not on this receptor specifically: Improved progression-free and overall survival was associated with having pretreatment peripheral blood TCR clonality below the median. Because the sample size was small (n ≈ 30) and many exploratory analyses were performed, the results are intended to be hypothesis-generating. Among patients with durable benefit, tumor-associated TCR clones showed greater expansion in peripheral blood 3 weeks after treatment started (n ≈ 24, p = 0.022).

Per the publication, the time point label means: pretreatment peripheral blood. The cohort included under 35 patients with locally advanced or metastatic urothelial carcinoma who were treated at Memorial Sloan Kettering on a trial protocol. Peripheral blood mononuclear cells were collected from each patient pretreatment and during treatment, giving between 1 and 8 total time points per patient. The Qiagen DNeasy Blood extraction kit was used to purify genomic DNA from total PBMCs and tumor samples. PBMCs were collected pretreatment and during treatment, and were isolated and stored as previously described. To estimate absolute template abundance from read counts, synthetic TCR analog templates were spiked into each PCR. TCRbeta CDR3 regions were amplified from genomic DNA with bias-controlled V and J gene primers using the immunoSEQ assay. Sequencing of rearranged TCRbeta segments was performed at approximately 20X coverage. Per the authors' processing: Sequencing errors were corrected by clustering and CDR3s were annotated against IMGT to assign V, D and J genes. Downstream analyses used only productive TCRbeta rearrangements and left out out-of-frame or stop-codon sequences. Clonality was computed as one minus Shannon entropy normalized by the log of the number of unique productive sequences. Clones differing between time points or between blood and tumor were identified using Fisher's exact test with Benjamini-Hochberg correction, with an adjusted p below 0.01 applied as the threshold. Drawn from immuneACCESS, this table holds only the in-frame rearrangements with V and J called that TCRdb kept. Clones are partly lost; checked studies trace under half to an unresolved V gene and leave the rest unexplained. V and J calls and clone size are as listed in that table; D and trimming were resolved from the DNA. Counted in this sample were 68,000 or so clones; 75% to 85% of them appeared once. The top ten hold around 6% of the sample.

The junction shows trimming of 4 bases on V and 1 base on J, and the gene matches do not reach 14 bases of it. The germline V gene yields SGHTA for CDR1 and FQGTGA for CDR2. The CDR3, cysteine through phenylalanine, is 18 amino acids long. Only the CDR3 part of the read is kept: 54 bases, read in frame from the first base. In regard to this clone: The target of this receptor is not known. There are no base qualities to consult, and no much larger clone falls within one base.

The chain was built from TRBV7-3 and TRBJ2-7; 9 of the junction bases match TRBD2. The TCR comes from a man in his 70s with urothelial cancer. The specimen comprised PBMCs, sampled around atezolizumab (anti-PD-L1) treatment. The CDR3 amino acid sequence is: CASSSPSERGDSSYEQYF. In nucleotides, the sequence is TGTGCCAGCAGCTCCCCCTCCGAGCGGGGGGATTCTTCCTACGAGCAGTACTTC.